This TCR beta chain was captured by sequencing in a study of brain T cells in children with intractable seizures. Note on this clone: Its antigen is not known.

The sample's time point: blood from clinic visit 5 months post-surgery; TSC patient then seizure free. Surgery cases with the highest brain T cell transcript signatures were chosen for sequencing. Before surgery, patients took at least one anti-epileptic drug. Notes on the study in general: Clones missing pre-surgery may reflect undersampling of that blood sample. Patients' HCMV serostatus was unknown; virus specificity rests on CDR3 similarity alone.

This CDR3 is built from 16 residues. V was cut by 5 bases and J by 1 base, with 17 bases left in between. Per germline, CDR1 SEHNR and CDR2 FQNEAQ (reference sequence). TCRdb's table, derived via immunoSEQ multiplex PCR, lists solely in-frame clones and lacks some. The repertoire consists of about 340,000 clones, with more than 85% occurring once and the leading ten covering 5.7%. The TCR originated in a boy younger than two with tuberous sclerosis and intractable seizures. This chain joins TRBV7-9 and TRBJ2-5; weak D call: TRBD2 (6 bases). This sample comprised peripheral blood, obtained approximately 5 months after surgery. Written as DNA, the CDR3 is TGTGCCAGCAGCCCCCCCGGGACTCCGGCCCAAGAGACCCAGTACTTC. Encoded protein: CASSPPGTPAQETQYF.